Included here is one T cell receptor beta chain sequence, with context. Repertoires were generated with immunoSEQ multiplex PCR, while TCRdb's copy carries only in-frame clones and drops some. The sample records roughly 280,000 clones, roughly nine tenths being singletons. Germline loops: CDR1 LGHDT, CDR2 YNNKEL (reference sequence). This CDR3 comprises 14 residues. V was trimmed by 0 bases and J by 13 bases, leaving 13 bases between them. The entry originates in a study of blood T cell repertoires in COVID-19. Study as a whole: Material from acute and convalescent COVID-19 was sourced from the United States, Italy and Spain. Sources were T cells, B-cell-depleted T cells, or PBMCs; the material itself was cDNA or gDNA.

The specimen sequenced was peripheral blood. This rearrangement joins TRBV3-1 (or the pseudogene TRBV3-2) to TRBJ1-6; D remains unclear. The sequence was obtained from a woman aged 50 to 65 who had recovered from COVID-19. The DNA for the CDR3 is TGTGCCAGCAGCCAAGAGAGGGAGAGTTCCCCCCTCCACTTT. Translating it yields CASSQERESSPLHF.